The 18 T cell receptor beta chains below come from one sample, sequenced in a study of early T cells in non-severe SARS-CoV-2 infection. Each CDR3 protein gets one entry after TCRdb re-called the 5' RACE reads with MiXCR. The data hold approximately 83,000 distinct CDR3 sequences, with around 15% observed a single time. Sample: whole blood. The receptor set was obtained from an adult who was a healthcare worker with PCR-confirmed SARS-CoV-2 infection or an uninfected control (not recorded which).

The chain combines TRBV19 with TRBJ2-1; 8 bases fit TRBD2. The CDR3 extends over 18 amino acids. CDR1 and CDR2 from the germline V gene are LNHDA and SQIVND (reference sequence). V shed 5 bases, J shed 2 bases, and the junction held 14 bases outside the gene matches. The CDR3 reads CASSLGLVGVLAYNEQFF. The CDR3 region has the DNA TGTGCCAGTAGTCTGGGACTAGTGGGGGTTTTGGCCTACAATGAGCAGTTCTTC.

The rearrangement links TRBV12-5 to TRBJ2-5, with D perhaps matching TRBD1 (6 bases). Trimming cost V 4 bases and J 2 bases, with 11 bases left between them. The V gene's germline CDR1 is LGHNT and CDR2 FRNRAP. This CDR3 comprises 14 residues. The CDR3 here is CASGSRTEQETQYF. The CDR3 DNA follows: TGTGCTAGTGGTTCCAGGACAGAACAAGAGACCCAGTACTTC.

This clonotype was seen ten or more times. V usage is TRBV27 and J usage is TRBJ2-3; D uncertain. The CDR3 is 15 residues long. V lost 4 bases and J 5 bases, leaving 16 bases between the germline ends. CDR1 is MNHEY, CDR2 SMNVEV, per germline (reference sequence). CDR3 sequence reads: CASSSFTRPGDTQYF. Written as DNA, the CDR3 is TGTGCCAGCAGTTCCTTTACCCGCCCTGGAGATACGCAGTATTTT.

In this sample, this clonotype turned up many times. This sequence joins TRBV9 and TRBJ1-2; 7 bases align to TRBD1. V lost 0 bases and J lost 7; bases outside the gene matches: 6. The CDR3 runs to 14 residues. CDR1 SGDLS and CDR2 YYNGEE come from the germline V gene. The CDR3 DNA follows: TGTGCCAGCAGCGTAGTGGAGGGGGCCGCTGGCTACACCTTC. Residues: CASSVVEGAAGYTF. The entire variable domain, with the rest obtained from reference TRBV9 and TRBJ1-2, is as follows: DSGVTQTPKHLITATGQRVTLRCSPRSGDLSVYWYQQSLDQGLQFLIQYYNGEERAKGNILERFSAQQFPDLHSELNLSSLELGDSALYFCASSVVEGAAGYTFGSGTRLTVV.

This clonotype was detected a few times. V gene TRBV21-1 combines with J gene TRBJ2-2; TRBD2, the table's D call, lacks a check against the DNA. TRBV21-1 is described as a pseudogene. This CDR3 is built from 15 residues. For the CDR3, the DNA is TGTGCCAGACACCTTGGACTACCGAACACCGGGGAGCTGTTTTTT. This sequence encodes CARHLGLPNTGELFF.

This clonotype was found many times. The chain combines TRBV21-1 with TRBJ2-2; the D call TRBD1 from the table was never checked on the DNA. TRBV21-1 is listed as a pseudogene. The CDR3 consists of 16 residues. CDR3 bases: TGTGCCAGCAGCAAGGGCAGGGACCCCACCACCGGGGAGCTGTTTTTT. Its protein is CASSKGRDPTTGELFF.

This chain joins TRBV5-1 and TRBJ2-5; D is unclear. Trimming pared 5 bases from V and 1 base from J, leaving 6 bases between. The CDR3 has 12 amino acids. In germline, CDR1 is SGHRS, CDR2 YFSETQ. The CDR3 region is CASSKGQETQYF. The CDR3 nucleotides read TGCGCCAGCAGTAAGGGCCAAGAGACCCAGTACTTC.

This clonotype was observed at least ten times. This chain links TRBV9 with TRBJ2-1; D is perhaps TRBD1 or TRBD2 (5 bases each). Trimming left V 4 bases short and J 6 bases short, with 14 bases between. CDR1 is SGDLS and CDR2 is YYNGEE in the germline V gene. CDR3 size: 14 residues. The CDR3 here is CASSPSGTRNEQFF. The DNA for the CDR3 is TGTGCCAGCAGCCCAAGTGGGACCCGCAATGAGCAGTTCTTC.

The chain is built from TRBV14 and TRBJ2-7, with 15 bases lining up with TRBD2. The CDR3 consists of 17 residues. From germline, CDR1 is SGHDN and CDR2 FVKESK. The V and J ends lost 4 bases and 0 bases, in that order; junction bases with no gene match: 4. The CDR3 region has the DNA TGTGCCAGCAGCCCAGGGACTAGCGGGGGGCCCTCCTACGAGCAGTACTTC. This encodes CASSPGTSGGPSYEQYF.

In its sample, this clonotype was seen many times. The chain links TRBV25-1 to TRBJ1-1, with unresolved D. This CDR3 is 15 amino acids long. CDR1 MGHDK and CDR2 SYGVNS come from the germline V gene. The V gene lost 1 base and the J gene lost 0 bases, with 9 bases spanning the gap. The DNA of the CDR3 is TGTGCCAGCAGTGAATCAACACCCATGAACACTGAAGCTTTCTTT. It is translated as CASSESTPMNTEAFF.

This clonotype has a handful of counts. This rearrangement joins TRBV5-1 to TRBJ2-3; 7 bases are a match to TRBD2. Trimming cost V 4 bases and J 4 bases; bases outside gene matches: 6. CDR3 length: 14 amino acids. Germline CDR1 is SGHRS and CDR2 is YFSETQ. DNA of the CDR3: TGCGCCAGCAGCCCCGCGGGAGATCCAGATACGCAGTATTTT. Amino acid sequence: CASSPAGDPDTQYF.

A single count supports this clonotype. A much bigger clone sits one base away, suggesting this may be a read error. The rearrangement joins TRBV19 to TRBJ2-2; no clear D gene. The germline V gene encodes CDR1 LNHDA and CDR2 SQIVND (reference sequence). This CDR3 region has 16 residues. The V end lost 1 base, the J end lost 4 bases, and 13 bases lay between the germline ends. Here the CDR3 DNA reads TGTGCCAGTAGTATAGTTGGCTGGGGTGCCACCGGGGAGCTGTTTTTT. The encoded protein is CASSIVGWGATGELFF.

About this clonotype: With a much larger clone just one base away, this may be a read error. The rearrangement uses TRBV5-4 and TRBJ2-7, with D tentatively TRBD2 (7 bases). The germline gives CDR1 SGHNT, CDR2 YYREEE (reference sequence). Trimming pared 5 bases from V and 3 bases from J, leaving 18 bases between. There are 15 residues in the CDR3. For the CDR3, the DNA is TGTGCCAGCAGAGGGACTACCGGGGGCAACTACGAGCAGTACTTC. It yields the protein CASRGTTGGNYEQYF.

This chain joins TRBV7-3 and TRBJ2-1; 9 bases fit TRBD2. Trimming removed 5 bases from V and 8 bases from J; junction bases left unmatched: 10. CDR3 length: 15 amino acids. CDR1 SGHTA and CDR2 FQGTGA come from the germline V gene. This chain's CDR3 is CASSPAAGGPDEQFF. The CDR3 DNA follows: TGTGCCAGCAGCCCGGCGGCGGGAGGGCCGGATGAGCAGTTCTTC.

The chain employs TRBV20-1 and TRBJ2-1; 12 bases are a match to TRBD2. CDR1 and CDR2 from the germline V gene are DFQATT and SNEGSKA (reference sequence). Trimming took 0 bases from V and 9 from J; bases not matched to a gene: 15. The CDR3 runs 18 residues. The CDR3 nucleotides read TGCAGTGCTAGAGATAACGCCTGGACTAGCGGGAAGTTGGGTGAGCAGTTCTTC. Protein sequence: CSARDNAWTSGKLGEQFF.

This clonotype was seen only once. This chain joins TRBV5-1 and TRBJ2-2; 8 nucleotides line up with TRBD1. The V gene end was trimmed by 4 bases and the J gene end by 5 bases; junction bases not matched to a gene: 13. CDR3 size: 17 residues. Germline V gene sequence: CDR1 SGHRS, CDR2 YFSETQ. CDR3 sequence reads: CASSTALGTGATGELFF. In nucleotides, the CDR3 is TGCGCCAGCAGCACCGCCCTCGGGACAGGCGCGACCGGGGAGCTGTTTTTT.

The rearrangement joins TRBV14 to TRBJ1-2; D gene ambiguous. CDR3 length equals 13 residues. Germline V lookup: CDR1 SGHDN, CDR2 FVKESK. V lost 3 bases, J lost 8 bases, and 13 bases lay in between. The CDR3 DNA reads TGTGCCAGCAGCCAGGCACTGAGGGCCGGCTACACCTTC. It codes for CASSQALRAGYTF.

The rearrangement uses TRBV20-1 and TRBJ2-1; possibly TRBD2 for D (5 bases). The V and J ends lost 2 bases and 2 bases respectively, with 16 bases between them. Germline V gives CDR1 DFQATT, CDR2 SNEGSKA (reference sequence). The CDR3 has 16 amino acids. CDR3 sequence: CSARQTIAKTYNEQFF. CDR3 coding DNA: TGCAGTGCTAGACAGACCATAGCGAAAACCTACAATGAGCAGTTCTTC.